The clone carrying this T cell receptor beta chain was seen ten or more times. Its matching antigen is unknown. This entry belongs to a study of T cell repertoires in cytomegalovirus infection. Study-wide results and limits: CMV carriers with the relevant HLA were identified by cumulative public TCR beta family frequency.

In TCRdb, the reads were re-called with MiXCR into one record per CDR3 protein. The data hold around 130,000 distinct CDR3 sequences, with 8.8% observed a single time. The source of this sequence is a human donor in good health (CMV status not recorded). Some clones in this sample may be carry-over from other donors' samples. The sequencing input was PBMCs.

CDR3 loop: CSAVDRWDTEAFF. CDR3 nucleotide sequence: TGCAGTGCTGTCGACAGGTGGGACACTGAAGCTTTCTTT. The chain is built from TRBV20-1 and TRBJ1-1, with a tentative D call TRBD1 (6 bases). The germline V gene encodes CDR1 DFQATT and CDR2 SNEGSKA (reference sequence). Deletions cut 5 bases from V and 3 bases from J, with 13 bases between. The CDR3 has 13 amino acids.